What follows are 4 T cell receptor beta chains derived from one specimen sequenced in a study of T cells after yellow fever vaccination. TCRdb redid the calling of the 5' RACE reads with MiXCR, one entry per CDR3 protein. The table lists 450,000 to 600,000 distinct CDR3 sequences, about 15% of them singletons. Material: PBMCs, obtained about 5 days after the first yellow fever vaccination. Receptors were obtained from a man aged 18 to 30 who received the YFV17D yellow fever vaccine.

The chain uses TRBV7-9 and TRBJ2-5; 7 positions match TRBD1. Germline V CDR1 and CDR2: SEHNR, FQNEAQ (reference sequence). J lost 2 bases, V lost 8 bases, and 8 bases had no gene match. CDR3 size: 14 residues. This CDR3 reads CASVTGEQQETQYF. Here the CDR3 DNA reads TGTGCCAGCGTTACAGGGGAACAACAAGAGACCCAGTACTTC.

There are a few counts of this clonotype. The V and J genes are TRBV12-3 or TRBV12-4 and TRBJ2-1, with TRBD2 matching over 11 bases. Trimming at V came to 8 bases and at J to 4 bases, leaving 13 bases not matched to a gene. The CDR3 length is 17 residues. The CDR3 DNA reads as TGTGCCAGCGGCGCGACTAGCGGGGACCTCTGGTACAATGAGCAGTTCTTC. This encodes CASGATSGDLWYNEQFF.

V is TRBV5-1 and J is TRBJ1-1; unclear D gene. The germline V and J ends were trimmed by 4 bases and 4 bases, with 17 bases remaining between them. The CDR3 loop spans 15 amino acids. The germline V gene encodes CDR1 SGHRS and CDR2 YFSETQ. This chain's CDR3 is CASSPDEGRGTEAFF. The CDR3 coding sequence is TGCGCCAGCAGCCCGGACGAGGGTCGGGGCACTGAAGCTTTCTTT.

This chain connects TRBV6-1 to TRBJ2-7; D possibly matches TRBD1 or TRBD2 (5 bases each). V was clipped by 1 base and J by 4 bases, with 14 bases between them. The CDR3 is made up of 15 amino acids. Germline V CDR1 and CDR2: MNHNS, SASEGT. The CDR3 here is CASSEGGAGGYEQYV. CDR3 in DNA: TGTGCCAGCAGTGAAGGAGGGGCAGGCGGGTACGAGCAGTACGTC.